Listed below are T cell receptor beta chains from one sample, sequenced in a study of shared clonotypes between healthy human individuals. Here immunoSEQ multiplex PCR was the method, and the copy in TCRdb shows in-frame clones only, minus some. The profile shows around 640,000 clones, approximately 96% of them singletons. The sequencing sample was made of naive CD8+ T cells sorted from blood. Receptors originate from a woman aged 25 to 45 in good health. Both conserved end residues are part of each CDR3. Fields, in order: J gene, D gene, clone size, V gene, CDR3 DNA, CDR3 protein. The D gene is left open where the match is weak. Size is omitted from some rows. Given values are once, few, many or a class for expanded clones.

>TRBJ1-2|NA|few|TRBV4-1
TGCGCCAGCAGTCACACCCGTTCTGGCTACACCTTC
CASSHTRSGYTF
>TRBJ2-1|NA|NA|TRBV13
TGTGCCAGCAGCGCCTCGACAGGTCCGGTCGACGATGAGCAGTTCTTC
CASSASTGPVDDEQFF
>TRBJ2-7|NA|NA|TRBV2
TGTGCCAGCAAGGACTACGAGCAGTACTTC
CASKDYEQYF
>TRBJ1-1|NA|once|TRBV5-1
TGCGCCAGCAGCACGACAGAATTGAACACTGAAGCTTTCTTT
CASSTTELNTEAFF
>TRBJ2-7|NA|NA|TRBV15
TGTGCCACCAGCGCAGGACTCCCGGGGACCGAGCAGTACTTC
CATSAGLPGTEQYF
>TRBJ2-7|NA|NA|TRBV4-1
TGCGCCAGCAGCCAGGGGCCCGGGGGGCTCACCTACGAGCAGTACTTC
CASSQGPGGLTYEQYF
>TRBJ1-4|NA|NA|TRBV5-1
TGCGCCAGCAGCAGAGGAGAGGGCGCGTACAATGAAAAACTGTTTTTT
CASSRGEGAYNEKLFF
>TRBJ2-1|NA|NA|TRBV19
TGTGCCAGTAGTGCAGGTGGGAATGAGCAGTTCTTC
CASSAGGNEQFF
>TRBJ2-7|NA|NA|TRBV9
TGTGCCAGCAGTCCCCGAGATCGCCGTCGTGAGCAGTACTTC
CASSPRDRRREQYF
>TRBJ2-7|TRBD2|NA|TRBV7-2
TGTGCCAGCAGCCCTCTAGCGGGAGGGCCATACGAGCAGTACTTC
CASSPLAGGPYEQYF
>TRBJ2-7|NA|NA|TRBV7-9
TGTGCCAGCAGCTTAGTCCCACGGGGGAGCTCCTACGAGCAGTACTTC
CASSLVPRGSSYEQYF
>TRBJ2-7|TRBD2|NA|TRBV28
TGTGCCAGCAGTATTCTAGCGGGGGGCTACGAGCAGTACTTC
CASSILAGGYEQYF
>TRBJ2-2|TRBD1|NA|TRBV23-1
TGCGCCAGCAGTCATCCTGACAGGGTGTTGAGCACCGGGGAGCTGTTTTTT
CASSHPDRVLSTGELFF
>TRBJ2-5|TRBD1|NA|TRBV7-2
TGTGCCAGCAGCTTCGGGGATGGACAGGGTCCCACAGAGACCCAGTACTTC
CASSFGDGQGPTETQYF
>TRBJ1-2|NA|NA|TRBV27
TGTGCCAGCAGTTTATCGGGTCTTGGAGCGGGGGACTATGGCTACACCTTC
CASSLSGLGAGDYGYTF
>TRBJ2-2|NA|NA|TRBV5-4
TGTGCCAGCAGCTTGGTAGGCGGGACCGGGGAGCTGTTTTTT
CASSLVGGTGELFF
>TRBJ1-5|NA|NA|TRBV4-2
TGTGCCAGCAGCCAAGACAGGGGTCAGCCCCAGCATTTT
CASSQDRGQPQHF
>TRBJ2-7|NA|once|TRBV27
TGTGCCAGCAGCCGGCAGGGTGACTCCTACGAGCAGTACTTC
CASSRQGDSYEQYF
>TRBJ1-5|NA|NA|TRBV6-5
TGTGCCAGCAGTTACTCGAGCAATCAGCCCCAGCATTTT
CASSYSSNQPQHF
>TRBJ2-1|TRBD2|NA|TRBV7-9
TGTGCCAGCAGCTCAAGCGGGAGCCCACCCTACAATGAGCAGTTCTTC
CASSSSGSPPYNEQFF
>TRBJ2-1|TRBD2|NA|TRBV19
TGTGCCAGTAGTAAGGGACTAGCGGGAGTAACCTACAATGAGCAGTTCTTC
CASSKGLAGVTYNEQFF
>TRBJ2-1|TRBD2|NA|TRBV2
TGTGCCAGCAGCGGTCCTTCTAGCGGGACCTGGGATGAGCAGTTCTTC
CASSGPSSGTWDEQFF
>TRBJ1-5|TRBD1|NA|TRBV19
TGTGCCAGCCAGAGACAGGGGGACCAGCCCCAGCATTTT
CASQRQGDQPQHF
>TRBJ2-1|NA|NA|TRBV19
TGTGCCAGTACTTCCCCCGAGGCTAGTAATGAGCAGTTCTTC
CASTSPEASNEQFF
>TRBJ1-2|NA|once|TRBV19
TGTGCCAGTAGTATGGGGCAGGGCGACTATGGCTACACCTTC
CASSMGQGDYGYTF
>TRBJ2-3|NA|NA|TRBV4-1
TGCGCCAGCAGCCATACCTACGCAGATACGCAGTATTTT
CASSHTYADTQYF
>TRBJ1-5|NA|few|TRBV6-5
TGTGCCAGCAGCACGTCCATAAATCAGCCCCAGCATTTT
CASSTSINQPQHF
>TRBJ1-4|NA|once|TRBV7-9
TGTGCCAGCAGCTTAAAAGAACTTGCAACTAATGAAAAACTGTTTTTT
CASSLKELATNEKLFF
>TRBJ2-2|TRBD2|NA|TRBV19
TGTGCCAGTACATCTCGACTAGCGGGAGTGGGCACCGGGGAGCTGTTTTTT
CASTSRLAGVGTGELFF
>TRBJ2-7|NA|NA|TRBV21-1
TGTGCCAGCAGCAAAGCCCTCAAACCGGGACTAGCATGGGGGTGCTACGAGCAGTACTTC
CASSKALKPGLAWGCYEQYF
>TRBJ2-3|TRBD2|once|TRBV10-3
TGTGCCATCAGTGAGTCTTATCCGGCGGGAGAGCTGGATACGCAGTATTTT
CAISESYPAGELDTQYF
>TRBJ2-7|NA|once|TRBV7-8
TGTGCCAGCAGCTTATTGGAACACAGCACCTACGAGCAGTACTTC
CASSLLEHSTYEQYF
>TRBJ2-7|TRBD2|few|TRBV6-5
TGTGCCAGCAGTTACTCGACTAGCGGGAGTTCCTACGAGCAGTACTTC
CASSYSTSGSSYEQYF
>TRBJ2-1|NA|NA|TRBV7-3
TGTGCCAGCAGCTTAAGTGACGGGCACAATGAGCAGTTCTTC
CASSLSDGHNEQFF
>TRBJ1-4|NA|NA|TRBV9
TGTGCCAGCAGCCCGCCCGGGACACCCGAAAAACTGTTTTTT
CASSPPGTPEKLFF
>TRBJ2-7|NA|NA|TRBV27
TGTGCCAGCAGCGAAACAGGGTACGAGCAGTACTTC
CASSETGYEQYF
>TRBJ2-4|NA|NA|TRBV11-2
TGTGCCAGCAGCTCGGCCGAACATTTTCAGGGTGGGGGCAACATTCAGTACTTC
CASSSAEHFQGGGNIQYF
>TRBJ2-7|TRBD1|once|TRBV5-1
TGCGCCAGCAGCTTGGAACCGGGGACAGGCTACGAGCAGTACTTC
CASSLEPGTGYEQYF
>TRBJ2-7|TRBD1|NA|TRBV19
TGTGCCAGTAGTTGGGCGGGACAGGGGGCAGAAGAGCAGTACTTC
CASSWAGQGAEEQYF
>TRBJ2-1|TRBD2|NA|TRBV2
TGTGCCAGCAGTCAAGAGGGACTAGCGCGGAATGAGCAGTTCTTC
CASSQEGLARNEQFF
>TRBJ2-3|TRBD1|NA|TRBV27
TGTGCCAGCAGTTGGACAGGGGGAAGCCGTGCGCAGTATTTT
CASSWTGGSRAQYF
>TRBJ2-1|TRBD2|NA|TRBV19
TGTGCCAGTAGTGCCCATAGCGGGAGTGAAAACAATGAGCAGTTCTTC
CASSAHSGSENNEQFF
>TRBJ1-4|TRBD1|NA|TRBV28
TGTGCCAGCAGGGGACAGCTAACTCCTACTAATGAAAAACTGTTTTTT
CASRGQLTPTNEKLFF
>TRBJ2-1|NA|NA|TRBV7-7
TGTGCCAGCAGCTCCCGCACTAACCCTAGTGAGCAGTTCTTC
CASSSRTNPSEQFF
>TRBJ1-2|TRBD1|NA|TRBV19
TGTGCCAGTAGTACCCGACAGGGGGTAGCCGGCTACACCTTC
CASSTRQGVAGYTF